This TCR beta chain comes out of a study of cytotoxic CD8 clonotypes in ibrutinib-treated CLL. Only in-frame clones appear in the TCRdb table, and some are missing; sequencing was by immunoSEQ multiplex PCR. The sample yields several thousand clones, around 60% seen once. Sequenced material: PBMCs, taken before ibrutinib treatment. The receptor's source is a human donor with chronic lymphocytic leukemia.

CDR3 sequence: CASRAGNTGELFF. CDR3 bases: TGCGCCAGCAGAGCGGGGAACACCGGGGAGCTGTTTTTT. The chain carries TRBV5-1 and TRBJ2-2; TRBD2 might be the D (6 bases). Per the germline V gene, CDR1 is SGHRS and CDR2 is YFSETQ. CDR3 length: 13 amino acids. V lost 5 bases to trimming and J lost 1 base, with 6 bases between them.